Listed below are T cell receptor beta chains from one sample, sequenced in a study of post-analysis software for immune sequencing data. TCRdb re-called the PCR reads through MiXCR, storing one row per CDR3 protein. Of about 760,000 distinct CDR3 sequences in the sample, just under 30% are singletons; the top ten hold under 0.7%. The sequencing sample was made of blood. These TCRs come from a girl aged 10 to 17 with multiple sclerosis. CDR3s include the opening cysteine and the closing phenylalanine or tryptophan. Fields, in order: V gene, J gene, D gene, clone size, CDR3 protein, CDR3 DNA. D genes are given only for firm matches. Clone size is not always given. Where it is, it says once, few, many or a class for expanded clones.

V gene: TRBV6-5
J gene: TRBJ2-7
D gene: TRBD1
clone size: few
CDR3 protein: CASSYTLGQVYEQYF
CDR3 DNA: TGTGCCAGCAGTTACACACTGGGACAGGTCTACGAGCAGTACTTC

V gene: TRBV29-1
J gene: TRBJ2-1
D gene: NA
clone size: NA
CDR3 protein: CSAAMRASGEQFF
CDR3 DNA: TGCAGCGCGGCCATGCGGGCGTCGGGTGAGCAGTTCTTC

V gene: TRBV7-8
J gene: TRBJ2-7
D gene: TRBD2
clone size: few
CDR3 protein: CASSYKLAGEGVEQYF
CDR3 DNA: TGTGCCAGCAGTTATAAACTAGCGGGAGAAGGCGTCGAGCAGTACTTC

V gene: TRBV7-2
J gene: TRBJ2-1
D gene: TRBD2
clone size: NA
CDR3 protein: CASSLELSVAGVDEQFF
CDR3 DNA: TGTGCCAGCAGCCTAGAGCTGAGTGTAGCGGGAGTCGATGAGCAGTTCTTC

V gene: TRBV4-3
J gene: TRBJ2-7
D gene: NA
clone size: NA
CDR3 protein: CASSQDIQGGPYEQYF
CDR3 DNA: TGCGCCAGCAGCCAAGATATCCAGGGGGGACCCTACGAGCAGTACTTC

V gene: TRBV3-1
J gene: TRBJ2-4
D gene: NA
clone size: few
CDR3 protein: CASSQRQNIQYF
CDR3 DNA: TGTGCCAGCAGCCAGCGGCAGAACATTCAGTACTTC

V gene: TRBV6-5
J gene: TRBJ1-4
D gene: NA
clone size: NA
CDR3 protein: CASSPWGGFREKLFF
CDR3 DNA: TGTGCCAGCAGCCCCTGGGGGGGGTTTCGAGAAAAACTGTTTTTT

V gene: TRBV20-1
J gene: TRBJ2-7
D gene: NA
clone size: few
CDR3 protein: CSASGLTNYEQYF
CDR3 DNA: TGCAGTGCTTCAGGACTGACGAACTACGAGCAGTACTTC

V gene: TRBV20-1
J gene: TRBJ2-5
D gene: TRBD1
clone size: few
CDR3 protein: CSARSMTGGETQYF
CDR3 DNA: TGCAGTGCTAGAAGTATGACAGGGGGCGAGACCCAGTACTTC

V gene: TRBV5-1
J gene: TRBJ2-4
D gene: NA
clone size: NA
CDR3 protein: CASSPTGAKNIQYF
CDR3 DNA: TGCGCCAGCAGCCCAACCGGGGCTAAAAACATTCAGTACTTC

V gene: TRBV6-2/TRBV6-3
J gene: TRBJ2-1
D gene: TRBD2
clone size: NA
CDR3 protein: CASSLTRGRPSYNEQFF
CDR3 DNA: TGTGCCAGCAGTTTAACTCGCGGGAGGCCGTCCTACAATGAGCAGTTCTTC

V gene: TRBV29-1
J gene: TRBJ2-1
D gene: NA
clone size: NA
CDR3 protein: CSVEVSLRKFF
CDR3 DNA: TGCAGCGTTGAAGTCTCCCTCAGGAAGTTCTTC

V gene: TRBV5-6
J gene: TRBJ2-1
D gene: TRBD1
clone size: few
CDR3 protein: CASSITGGNEQFF
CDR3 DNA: TGTGCCAGCAGCATTACAGGGGGTAATGAGCAGTTCTTC

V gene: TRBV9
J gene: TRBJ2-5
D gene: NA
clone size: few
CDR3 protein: CASSTQPGWGSNEQYF
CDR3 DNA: TGTGCCAGCAGCACCCAGCCCGGGTGGGGGTCTAATGAGCAGTACTTC

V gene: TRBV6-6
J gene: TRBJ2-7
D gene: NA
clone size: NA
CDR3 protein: CATEGGATYEQHF
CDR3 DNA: TGTGCCACCGAGGGGGGAGCTACCTACGAGCAGCACTTC

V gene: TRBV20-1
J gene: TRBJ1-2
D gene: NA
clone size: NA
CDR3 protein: CSASAGGRNHGYTF
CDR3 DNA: TGCAGTGCTAGTGCCGGGGGGCGGAACCATGGCTACACCTTC

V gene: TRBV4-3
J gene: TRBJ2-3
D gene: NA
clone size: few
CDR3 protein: CASSQDIEGGTDTQYF
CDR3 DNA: TGCGCCAGCAGCCAAGATATAGAGGGGGGCACAGATACGCAGTATTTT

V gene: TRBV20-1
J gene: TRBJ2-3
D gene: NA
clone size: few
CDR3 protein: CSAHYRGRDTQYF
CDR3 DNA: TGCAGTGCGCACTACCGGGGCCGGGATACGCAGTATTTT

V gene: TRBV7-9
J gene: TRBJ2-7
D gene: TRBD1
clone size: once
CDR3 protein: CASSLPTGGFSYEQYF
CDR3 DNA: TGTGCCAGCAGCTTACCGACAGGGGGGTTCTCCTACGAGCAGTACTTC

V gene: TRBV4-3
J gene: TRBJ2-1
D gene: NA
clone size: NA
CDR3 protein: CASSQDRWGLNNEQFF
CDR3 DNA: TGCGCCAGCAGCCAAGATCGGTGGGGACTTAACAATGAGCAGTTCTTC

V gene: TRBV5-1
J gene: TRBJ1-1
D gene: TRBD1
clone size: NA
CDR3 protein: CASSSNDRGLGTEAFF
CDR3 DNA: TGCGCCAGCAGCTCCAATGACAGGGGCCTGGGCACTGAAGCTTTCTTT

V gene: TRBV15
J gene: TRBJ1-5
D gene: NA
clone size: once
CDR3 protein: CATSRSLGRGAGQPQHF
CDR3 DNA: TGTGCCACCAGCAGATCTTTAGGGCGGGGCGCGGGCCAGCCCCAGCATTTT

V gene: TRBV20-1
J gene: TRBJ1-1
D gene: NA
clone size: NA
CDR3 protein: CSASHTEAFF
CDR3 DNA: TGCAGTGCTAGCCACACTGAAGCTTTCTTT

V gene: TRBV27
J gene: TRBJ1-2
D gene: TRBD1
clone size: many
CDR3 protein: CASRRDSSYGYTF
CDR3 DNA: TGTGCCAGCAGAAGGGACAGCTCCTATGGCTACACCTTC

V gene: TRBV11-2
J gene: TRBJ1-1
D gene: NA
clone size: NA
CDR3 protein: CASSLAVRNTEAFF
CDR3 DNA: TGTGCCAGCAGCTTAGCCGTTAGGAACACTGAAGCTTTCTTT

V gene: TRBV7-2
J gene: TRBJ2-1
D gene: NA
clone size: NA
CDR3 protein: CASSPRGGPPGEQFF
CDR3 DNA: TGTGCCAGCAGCCCAAGAGGGGGACCTCCCGGAGAGCAGTTCTTC

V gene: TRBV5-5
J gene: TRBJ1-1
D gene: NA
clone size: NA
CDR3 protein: CASKWTGGHTEAFF
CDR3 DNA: TGTGCCAGCAAATGGACGGGGGGCCACACTGAAGCTTTCTTT

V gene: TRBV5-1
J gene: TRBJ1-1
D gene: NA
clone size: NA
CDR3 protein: CASSPLQGTEAFF
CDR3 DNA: TGCGCCAGCAGCCCACTCCAGGGGACTGAAGCTTTCTTT

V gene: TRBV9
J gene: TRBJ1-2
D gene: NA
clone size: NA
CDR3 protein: CASSVVKGHGYTF
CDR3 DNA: TGTGCCAGCAGCGTAGTGAAGGGGCACGGCTACACCTTC

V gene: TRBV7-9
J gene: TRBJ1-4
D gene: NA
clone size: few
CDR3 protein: CATEAREKLFF
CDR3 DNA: TGTGCCACCGAGGCCCGGGAAAAACTGTTTTTT

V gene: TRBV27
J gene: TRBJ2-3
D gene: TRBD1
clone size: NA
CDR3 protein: CASRPNPGQGQSDTQYF
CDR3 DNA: TGTGCCAGCAGACCAAATCCGGGACAGGGGCAGTCAGATACGCAGTATTTT

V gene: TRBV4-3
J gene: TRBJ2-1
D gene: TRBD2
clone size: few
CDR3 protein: CASSQGLAGPYNEQFF
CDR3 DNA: TGCGCCAGCAGCCAAGGACTAGCGGGTCCGTACAATGAGCAGTTCTTC

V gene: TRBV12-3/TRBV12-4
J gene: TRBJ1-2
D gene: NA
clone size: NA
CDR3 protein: CASRGTGLNHVSYGYTF
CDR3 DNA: TGTGCCAGCAGGGGAACAGGGCTCAATCATGTTTCCTATGGCTACACCTTC

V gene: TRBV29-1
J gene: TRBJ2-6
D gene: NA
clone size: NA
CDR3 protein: CSVELGANVLTF
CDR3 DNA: TGCAGCGTTGAGCTGGGGGCCAACGTCCTGACTTTC

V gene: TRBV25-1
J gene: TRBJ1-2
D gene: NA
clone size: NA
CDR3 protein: CASSATGLEDGYTF
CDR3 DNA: TGTGCCAGCAGTGCCACCGGTCTGGAGGATGGCTACACCTTC

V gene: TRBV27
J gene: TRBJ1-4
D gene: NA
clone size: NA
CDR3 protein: CASSPLRQRNEKLFF
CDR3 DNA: TGTGCCAGCAGTCCGCTTCGACAGAGGAATGAAAAACTGTTTTTT

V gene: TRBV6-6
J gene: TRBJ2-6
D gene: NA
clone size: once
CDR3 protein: CASSYSVGAGANVLTF
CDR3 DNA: TGTGCCAGCAGTTACTCGGTCGGGGCTGGGGCCAACGTCCTGACTTTC

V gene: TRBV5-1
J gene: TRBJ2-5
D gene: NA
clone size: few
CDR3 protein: CASSLVVLEETQYF
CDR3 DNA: TGCGCCAGCAGCTTGGTGGTGTTAGAAGAGACCCAGTACTTC

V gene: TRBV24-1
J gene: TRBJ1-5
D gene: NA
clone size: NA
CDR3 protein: CATSRVASNQPQHF
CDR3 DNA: TGTGCCACCAGCAGAGTAGCGAGCAATCAGCCCCAGCATTTT

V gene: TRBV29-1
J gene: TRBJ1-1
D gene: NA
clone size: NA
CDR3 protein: CSVGWGPNTEAFF
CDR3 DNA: TGCAGCGTTGGGTGGGGCCCGAACACTGAAGCTTTCTTT

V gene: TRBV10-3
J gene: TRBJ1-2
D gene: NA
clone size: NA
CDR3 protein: CAISGEVSGYGYTF
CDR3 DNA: TGTGCCATCAGTGGGGAAGTCTCGGGCTATGGCTACACCTTC